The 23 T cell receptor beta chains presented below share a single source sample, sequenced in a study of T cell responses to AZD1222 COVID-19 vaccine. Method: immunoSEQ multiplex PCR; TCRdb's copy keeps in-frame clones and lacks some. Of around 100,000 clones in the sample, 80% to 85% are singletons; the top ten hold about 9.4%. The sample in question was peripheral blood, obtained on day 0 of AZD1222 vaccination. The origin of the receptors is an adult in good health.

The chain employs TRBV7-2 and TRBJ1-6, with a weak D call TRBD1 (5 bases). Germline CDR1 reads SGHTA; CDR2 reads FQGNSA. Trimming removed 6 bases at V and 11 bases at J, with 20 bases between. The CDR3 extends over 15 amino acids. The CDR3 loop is CASSWYTGEATPLHF. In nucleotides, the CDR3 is TGTGCCAGCAGTTGGTACACGGGGGAGGCGACACCCCTCCACTTT. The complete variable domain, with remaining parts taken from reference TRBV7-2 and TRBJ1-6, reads GAGVSQSPSNKVTEKGKDVELRCDPISGHTALYWYRQSLGQGLEFLIYFQGNSAPDKSGLPSDRFSAERTGGSVSTLTIQRTQQEDSAVYLCASSWYTGEATPLHFGNGTRLTVT.

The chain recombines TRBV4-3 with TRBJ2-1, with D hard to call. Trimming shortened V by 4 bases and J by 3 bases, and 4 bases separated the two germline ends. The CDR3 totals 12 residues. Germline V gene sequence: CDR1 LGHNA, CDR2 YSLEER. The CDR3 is CASSLNYNEQFF. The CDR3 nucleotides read TGCGCCAGCAGCCTCAACTACAATGAGCAGTTCTTC.

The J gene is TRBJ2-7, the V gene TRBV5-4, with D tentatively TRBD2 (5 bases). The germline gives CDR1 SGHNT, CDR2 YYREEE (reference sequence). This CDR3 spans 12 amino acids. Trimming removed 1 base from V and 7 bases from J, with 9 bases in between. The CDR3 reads CASSLYPGEQYF. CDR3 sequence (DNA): TGTGCCAGCAGCTTGTACCCGGGGGAGCAGTACTTC.

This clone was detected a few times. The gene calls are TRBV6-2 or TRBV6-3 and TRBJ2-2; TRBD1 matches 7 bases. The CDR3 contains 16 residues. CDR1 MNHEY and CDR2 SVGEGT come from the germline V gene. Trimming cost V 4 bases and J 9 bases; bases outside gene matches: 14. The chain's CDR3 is CASSLVVGGASRELFF. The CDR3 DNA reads TGTGCCAGCAGTTTGGTCGTAGGGGGCGCGAGCCGGGAGCTGTTTTTT.

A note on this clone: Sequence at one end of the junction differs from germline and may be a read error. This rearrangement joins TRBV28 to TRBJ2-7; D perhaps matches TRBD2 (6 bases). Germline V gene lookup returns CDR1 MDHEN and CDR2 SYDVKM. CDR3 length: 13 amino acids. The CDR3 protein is CASSLGPRELRDF. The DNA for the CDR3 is TGTGCCAGCAGTTTAGGCCCCCGGGAGCTACGGGACTTC.

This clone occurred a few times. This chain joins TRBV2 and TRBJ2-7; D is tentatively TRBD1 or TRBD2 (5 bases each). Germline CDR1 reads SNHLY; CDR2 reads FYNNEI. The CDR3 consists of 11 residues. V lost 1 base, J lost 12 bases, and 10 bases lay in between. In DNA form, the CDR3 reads TGTGCCAGCAGTGAAGTGAGGGACCTGTACTTC. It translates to CASSEVRDLYF.

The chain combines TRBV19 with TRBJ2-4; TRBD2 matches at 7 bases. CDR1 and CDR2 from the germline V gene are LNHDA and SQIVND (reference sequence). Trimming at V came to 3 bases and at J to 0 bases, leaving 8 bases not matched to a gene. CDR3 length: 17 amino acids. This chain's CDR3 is CASSILPGGRAKNIQYF. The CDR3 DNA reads TGTGCCAGTAGTATCCTCCCGGGCGGGAGAGCCAAAAACATTCAGTACTTC.

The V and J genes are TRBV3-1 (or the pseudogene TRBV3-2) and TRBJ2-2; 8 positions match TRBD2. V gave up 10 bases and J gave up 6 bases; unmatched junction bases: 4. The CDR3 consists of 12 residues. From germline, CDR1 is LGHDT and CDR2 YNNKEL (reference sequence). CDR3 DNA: TGTGCCACGGGGGGGGCCTCCGGGGAGCTGTTTTTT. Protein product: CATGGASGELFF.

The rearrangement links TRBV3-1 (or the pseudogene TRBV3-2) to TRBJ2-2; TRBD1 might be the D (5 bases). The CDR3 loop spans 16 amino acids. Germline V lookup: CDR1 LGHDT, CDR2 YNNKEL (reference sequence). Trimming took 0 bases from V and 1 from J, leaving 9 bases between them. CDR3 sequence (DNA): TGTGCCAGCAGCCAAGATTTCGGACAGAACACCGGGGAGCTGTTTTTT. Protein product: CASSQDFGQNTGELFF.

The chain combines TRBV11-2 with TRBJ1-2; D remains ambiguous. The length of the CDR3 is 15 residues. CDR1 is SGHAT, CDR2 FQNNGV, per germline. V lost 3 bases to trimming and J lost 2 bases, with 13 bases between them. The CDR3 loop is CASSLWVNSNYGYTF. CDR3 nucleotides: TGTGCCAGCAGCTTGTGGGTTAATTCGAACTATGGCTACACCTTC.

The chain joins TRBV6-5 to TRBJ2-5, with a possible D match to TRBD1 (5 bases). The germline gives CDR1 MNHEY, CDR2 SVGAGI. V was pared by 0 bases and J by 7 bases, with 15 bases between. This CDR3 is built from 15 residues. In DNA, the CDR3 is TGTGCCAGCAGTTACTCTTGGACACCCGGGCGGACCCAGTACTTC. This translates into CASSYSWTPGRTQYF.

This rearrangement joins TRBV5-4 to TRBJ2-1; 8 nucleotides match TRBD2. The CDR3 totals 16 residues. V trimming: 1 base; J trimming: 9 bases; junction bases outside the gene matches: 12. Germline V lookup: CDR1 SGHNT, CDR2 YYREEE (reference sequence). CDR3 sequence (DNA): TGTGCCAGCAGCTTGCGACGAACTAGCGGAGGGGGTGAGCAGTTCTTC. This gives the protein CASSLRRTSGGGEQFF. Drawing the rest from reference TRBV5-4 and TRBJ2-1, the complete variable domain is ETGVTQSPTHLIKTRGQQVTLRCSSQSGHNTVSWYQQALGQGPQFIFQYYREEENGRGNFPPRFSGLQFPNYSSELNVNALELDDSALYLCASSLRRTSGGGEQFFGPGTRLTVL.

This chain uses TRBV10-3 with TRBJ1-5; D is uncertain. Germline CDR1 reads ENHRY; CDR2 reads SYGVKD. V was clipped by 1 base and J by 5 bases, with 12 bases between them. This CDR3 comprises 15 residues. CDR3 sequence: CAISEFQLVDQPQHF. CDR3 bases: TGTGCCATCAGTGAGTTCCAGCTAGTGGATCAGCCCCAGCATTTT.

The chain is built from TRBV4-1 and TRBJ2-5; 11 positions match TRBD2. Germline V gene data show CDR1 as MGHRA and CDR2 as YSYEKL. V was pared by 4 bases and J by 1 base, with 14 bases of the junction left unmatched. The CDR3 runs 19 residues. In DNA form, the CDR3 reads TGCGCCAGCAGCCCCGGGACTAGCGGCCTCCCCTGGCGCCAAGAGACCCAGTACTTC. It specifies CASSPGTSGLPWRQETQYF.

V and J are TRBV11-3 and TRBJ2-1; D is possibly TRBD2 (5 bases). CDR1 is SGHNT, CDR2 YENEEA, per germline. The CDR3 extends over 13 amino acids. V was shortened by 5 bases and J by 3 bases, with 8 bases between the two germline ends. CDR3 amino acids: CASSISGYNEQFF. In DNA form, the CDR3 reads TGTGCCAGCAGCATAAGCGGCTACAATGAGCAGTTCTTC.

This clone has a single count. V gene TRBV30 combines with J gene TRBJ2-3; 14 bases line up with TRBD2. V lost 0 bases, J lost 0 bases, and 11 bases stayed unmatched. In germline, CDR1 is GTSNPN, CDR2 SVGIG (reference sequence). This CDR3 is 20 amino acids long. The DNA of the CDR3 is TGTGCCTGGAGTGTTCTGGCCAGGACTAGCGGGGGGATGAGCACAGATACGCAGTATTTT. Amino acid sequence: CAWSVLARTSGGMSTDTQYF.

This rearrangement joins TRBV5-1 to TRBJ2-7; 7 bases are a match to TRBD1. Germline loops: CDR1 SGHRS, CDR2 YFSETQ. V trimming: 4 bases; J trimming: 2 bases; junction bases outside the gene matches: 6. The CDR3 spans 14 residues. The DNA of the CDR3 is TGCGCCAGCAGCCAGGGACAGACGACCTACGAGCAGTACTTC. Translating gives CASSQGQTTYEQYF.

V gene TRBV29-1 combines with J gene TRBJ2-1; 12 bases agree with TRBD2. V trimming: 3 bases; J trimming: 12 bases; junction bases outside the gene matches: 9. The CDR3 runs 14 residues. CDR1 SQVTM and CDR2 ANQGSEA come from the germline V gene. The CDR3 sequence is CSVDLTSGSFGQFF. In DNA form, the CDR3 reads TGCAGCGTTGATCTGACTAGCGGGAGTTTTGGGCAGTTCTTC.

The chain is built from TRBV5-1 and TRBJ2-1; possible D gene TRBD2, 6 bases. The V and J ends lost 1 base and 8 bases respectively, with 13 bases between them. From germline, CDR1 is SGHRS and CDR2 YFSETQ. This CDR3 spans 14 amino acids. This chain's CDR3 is CASSLSPGGDEQFF. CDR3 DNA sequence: TGCGCCAGCAGCTTGAGCCCAGGAGGGGATGAGCAGTTCTTC.

The DNA for the CDR3 is TGTGCCAGTAGTATCGCCGGGACAGGGGAATACGAGCAGTACTTC. Its translation: CASSIAGTGEYEQYF. The V call is TRBV19, the J call TRBJ2-7; TRBD1 aligns across 10 bases. CDR1 and CDR2 from the germline V gene are LNHDA and SQIVND (reference sequence). The junction had 6 bases not matched to a gene; V was cut back by 3 bases and J by 4 bases. CDR3 size: 15 residues.

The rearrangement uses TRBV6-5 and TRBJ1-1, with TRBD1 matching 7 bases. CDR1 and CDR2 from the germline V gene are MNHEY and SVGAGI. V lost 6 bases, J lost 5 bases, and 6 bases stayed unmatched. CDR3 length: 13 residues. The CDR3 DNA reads TGTGCCAGCAGAGACAGGGTTAAAACTGAAGCTTTCTTT. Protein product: CASRDRVKTEAFF.

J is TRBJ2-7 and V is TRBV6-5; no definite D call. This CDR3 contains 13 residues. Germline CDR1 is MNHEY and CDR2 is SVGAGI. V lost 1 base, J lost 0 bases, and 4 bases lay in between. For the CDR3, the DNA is TGTGCCAGCAGTTACTATAGCTCCTACGAGCAGTACTTC. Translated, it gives CASSYYSSYEQYF.

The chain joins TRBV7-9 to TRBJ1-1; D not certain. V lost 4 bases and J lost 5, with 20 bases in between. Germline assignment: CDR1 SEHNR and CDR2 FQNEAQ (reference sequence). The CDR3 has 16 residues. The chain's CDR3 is CASSSRKRVIETEAFF. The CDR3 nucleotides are TGTGCCAGCAGCTCACGAAAGAGGGTGATTGAAACTGAAGCTTTCTTT.